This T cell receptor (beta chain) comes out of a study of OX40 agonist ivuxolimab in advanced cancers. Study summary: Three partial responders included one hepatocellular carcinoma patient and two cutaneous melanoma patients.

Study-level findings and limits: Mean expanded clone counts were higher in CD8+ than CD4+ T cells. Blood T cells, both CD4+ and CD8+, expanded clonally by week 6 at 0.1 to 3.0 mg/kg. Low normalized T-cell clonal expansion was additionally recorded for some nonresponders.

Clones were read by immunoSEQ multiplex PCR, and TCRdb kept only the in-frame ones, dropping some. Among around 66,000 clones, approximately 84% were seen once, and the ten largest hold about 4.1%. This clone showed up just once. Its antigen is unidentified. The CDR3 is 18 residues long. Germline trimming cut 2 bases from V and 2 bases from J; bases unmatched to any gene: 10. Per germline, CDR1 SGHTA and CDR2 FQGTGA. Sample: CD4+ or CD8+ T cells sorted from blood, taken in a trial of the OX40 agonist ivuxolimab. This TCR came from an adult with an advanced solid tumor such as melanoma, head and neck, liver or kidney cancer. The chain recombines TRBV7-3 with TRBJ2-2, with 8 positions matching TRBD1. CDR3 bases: TGTGCCAGCAGCTTATTGAGATCGGGACAGGCTAACACCGGGGAGCTGTTTTTT. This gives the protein CASSLLRSGQANTGELFF. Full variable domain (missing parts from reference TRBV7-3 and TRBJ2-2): GAGVSQTPSNKVTEKGKYVELRCDPISGHTALYWYRQSLGQGPEFLIYFQGTGAADDSGLPNDRFFAVRPEGSVSTLKIQRTERGDSAVYLCASSLLRSGQANTGELFFGEGSRLTVL.